This entry is about one T cell receptor (beta chain). The record originates from a study of human T cells and chemical hapten exposure. Germline CDR1 DFQATT, CDR2 SNEGSKA (reference sequence). The V gene lost 1 base and the J gene lost 5 bases, with 12 bases spanning the gap. This CDR3 region has 15 residues. Specified time point: patch test 3, about 24 weeks after DPC sensitization. Treatment indicated: therapeutic diphenylcyclopropenone sensitization with weekly scalp DPC. From the RACE reads, TCRdb called clonotypes with MiXCR, one entry per CDR3 protein. Of about 190,000 distinct CDR3 sequences in the sample, approximately 24% were seen once.

This TCR came from a middle-aged woman with alopecia areata. Some clones in this sample may be carry-over from other donors' samples. The chain uses TRBV20-1 and TRBJ1-6, with D perhaps matching TRBD1 (5 bases). Material: whole blood, obtained in connection with sensitization to the hapten diphenylcyclopropenone (DPC). The CDR3 bases are TGCAGTGCTAGAGCCCAAGGGGCAGATAATTCACCCCTCCACTTT. The encoded protein is CSARAQGADNSPLHF.